Below, 28 T cell receptor beta chains from the same sample are listed, as sequenced in a study of shared clonotypes between healthy human individuals (dated by TCRdb to the early 2020s). Library method: the immunoSEQ multiplex PCR assay. Imported from immuneACCESS, the table was reduced by TCRdb to in-frame sequences with V and J called. These copies leave out some clones; in studies compared against another copy, an unresolved V gene accounts for under half, and the cause of the remainder is not known. The sample records around 1.5 million clones, nearly 99% of which are singletons. The top ten clonotypes cover about 0.4% of the sample. Sequencing was done on a sample of naive CD4+ T cells sorted from blood. The meaning of the sample's cell subset or site label: CD45RA+ positively selected. These receptors all stem from a young man in good health.

This chain joins TRBV28 and TRBJ2-5; 9 nucleotides agree with TRBD2. The germline CDR1 and CDR2 sequences are MDHEN and SYDVKM. Trimming took 6 bases from V and 5 from J; bases not matched to a gene: 16. The length of the CDR3 is 17 residues. The chain's CDR3 is CASRQAGGWKGRETQYF. The DNA of the CDR3 is TGTGCCAGCAGGCAAGCGGGAGGATGGAAGGGGCGGGAGACCCAGTACTTC.

The sample holds one count of this clone. The V and J genes are TRBV19 and TRBJ2-4, with a possible D match to TRBD2 (7 bases). This CDR3 is 16 amino acids long. The V end was cut by 11 bases, the J end by 4 bases, with 24 bases between. In germline, CDR1 is LNHDA, CDR2 SQIVND (reference sequence). In DNA form, the CDR3 reads TGTGCCTCGAGCCTTGCGTCGGGGGGCCTGAAAAACATTCAGTACTTC. It translates to CASSLASGGLKNIQYF.

This chain connects TRBV6-5 to TRBJ2-7, with 9 bases fitting TRBD1. The V segment lost 6 bases and the J segment 4 bases; nucleotides outside the gene matches: 7. Per the germline V gene, CDR1 is MNHEY and CDR2 is SVGAGI. The CDR3 extends over 14 amino acids. The CDR3 region is CASSRGQGLYEQYF. CDR3 in DNA: TGTGCCAGCAGCCGAGGACAGGGGTTGTACGAGCAGTACTTC.

J is TRBJ2-7 and V is TRBV10-3; D call uncertain. Germline CDR1 reads ENHRY; CDR2 reads SYGVKD. This CDR3 comprises 14 residues. Trimming left V 0 bases short and J 7 bases short, with 13 bases between. This CDR3 reads CAISESAEDPEQYF. The CDR3 coding sequence is TGTGCCATCAGTGAGTCGGCAGAAGACCCAGAGCAGTACTTC.

CDR3 in DNA: TGTGCCAGCAGTCCTAGACAGGCAACTAATGAAAAACTGTTTTTT. Translating gives CASSPRQATNEKLFF. The V and J genes are TRBV7-8 and TRBJ1-4; TRBD1 might be the D (6 bases). Trimming took 6 bases from V and 0 from J, leaving 11 bases between them. Germline V gene lookup returns CDR1 SGHVS and CDR2 FQNEAQ. The CDR3 loop spans 15 amino acids.

The rearrangement uses TRBV27 and TRBJ2-2, with 7 bases lining up with TRBD2. Germline V gene data show CDR1 as MNHEY and CDR2 as SMNVEV (reference sequence). V was pared by 4 bases and J by 0 bases, with 14 bases of the junction left unmatched. The CDR3 is made up of 19 amino acids. CDR3: CASSSLLRNLAANTGELFF. Here the CDR3 DNA reads TGTGCCAGCAGTTCCCTCCTCCGTAACCTAGCGGCGAACACCGGGGAGCTGTTTTTT.

V is TRBV5-4 and J is TRBJ2-7; D not resolved. The V end lost 0 bases, the J end lost 6 bases, and 16 bases lay between the germline ends. CDR1 SGHNT and CDR2 YYREEE come from the germline V gene (reference sequence). This CDR3 has 15 residues. This chain's CDR3 is CASSLEDGNLGEQYF. CDR3 DNA: TGTGCCAGCAGCTTGGAGGATGGAAACTTGGGCGAGCAGTACTTC.

The CDR3 protein is CASGLVRDPPRNEQFF. In nucleotides, the CDR3 is TGTGCTAGTGGTTTGGTCAGGGACCCACCGCGCAATGAGCAGTTCTTC. The chain uses TRBV12-5 and TRBJ2-1; D might be TRBD1 or TRBD2, each matching 5 bases. Germline V gene lookup returns CDR1 LGHNT and CDR2 FRNRAP. V was shortened by 0 bases and J by 6 bases, with 15 bases between the two germline ends. The CDR3 runs 16 residues. Supplemented by reference TRBV12-5 and TRBJ2-1, the full variable domain reads DARVTQTPRHKVTEMGQEVTMRCQPILGHNTVFWYRQTMMQGLELLAYFRNRAPLDDSGMPKDRFSAEMPDATLATLKIQPSEPRDSAVYFCASGLVRDPPRNEQFFGPGTRLTVL.

V and J are TRBV11-3 and TRBJ1-1, with 8 positions matching TRBD1. V gave up 0 bases and J gave up 5 bases; unmatched junction bases: 5. CDR1 and CDR2 from the germline V gene are SGHNT and YENEEA. CDR3 length: 15 amino acids. DNA for the CDR3: TGTGCCAGCAGCTTAGACGCACAGGGGGGGACTGAAGCTTTCTTT. Protein product: CASSLDAQGGTEAFF.

This clone was found a few times. This specimen includes other DNA sequences encoding the same CDR3. This chain joins TRBV7-9 and TRBJ1-5; TRBD1 matches at 7 bases. The CDR3 is 14 amino acids. Germline V gives CDR1 SEHNR, CDR2 FQNEAQ (reference sequence). The V segment lost 1 base and the J segment 6 bases; nucleotides outside the gene matches: 3. CDR3 DNA: TGTGCCAGCAGCTTAGACAGGGGAAGTCAGCCCCAGCATTTT. Its translation: CASSLDRGSQPQHF.

The CDR3 nucleotides read TGCAGCGTATCACAGGGCTCTGGGGCCAACGTCCTGACTTTC. Encoded protein: CSVSQGSGANVLTF. The V gene is TRBV29-1, the J gene TRBJ2-6; tentative D call: TRBD1 (6 bases). CDR3 length equals 14 residues. The V end lost 6 bases, the J end lost 0 bases, and 9 bases lay between the germline ends. Germline CDR1 and CDR2: SQVTM and ANQGSEA.

The chain recombines TRBV11-3 with TRBJ2-1, with 8 nucleotides matching TRBD1. Germline values: CDR1 SGHNT, CDR2 YENEEA. With V trimmed by 3 bases and J by 7 bases, 8 bases remained unmatched. This CDR3 is built from 15 residues. CDR3 sequence (DNA): TGTGCCAGCAGCTTTACCGGCCAGGGGGCGAATGAGCAGTTCTTC. Amino acid sequence: CASSFTGQGANEQFF.

This chain joins TRBV18 and TRBJ1-1; D uncertain. V shed 6 bases and J shed 2 bases, with 13 bases lying between them. This CDR3 has 14 amino acids. Looked up from germline, CDR1 is KGHSH and CDR2 is LQKENI. The CDR3 reads CASSLSGPNTEAFF. In DNA form, the CDR3 reads TGTGCCAGCTCTCTTTCAGGCCCCAACACTGAAGCTTTCTTT.

The rearrangement uses TRBV28 and TRBJ2-7; 7 bases map to TRBD1. Germline V gives CDR1 MDHEN, CDR2 SYDVKM. The CDR3 totals 16 residues. J was trimmed by 3 bases and V by 5 bases; bases with no gene match: 13. CDR3 nucleotides: TGTGCCAGCAGTCCCCTCAGACAGGGCTTCTTCTACGAGCAGTACTTC. Its protein is CASSPLRQGFFYEQYF.

The J gene is TRBJ2-7, the V gene TRBV7-9; D remains unclear. The V end lost 5 bases, the J end lost 6 bases, and 20 bases lay between the germline ends. Germline V gene data show CDR1 as SEHNR and CDR2 as FQNEAQ (reference sequence). This CDR3 spans 15 amino acids. The CDR3 here is CASSTFRAPRAEQYF. The DNA for the CDR3 is TGTGCCAGCAGCACCTTCCGGGCCCCTCGAGCCGAGCAGTACTTC.

The rearrangement uses TRBV2 and TRBJ2-5; no clear D. The CDR3 runs 13 residues. Germline values: CDR1 SNHLY, CDR2 FYNNEI. V lost 4 bases, J lost 5 bases, and 11 bases lay in between. The CDR3 DNA is TGTGCCAGCAGTGCTGACCTCGGGGAGACCCAGTACTTC. This sequence encodes CASSADLGETQYF.

The rearrangement uses TRBV7-2 and TRBJ1-2; TRBD1 might be the D (6 bases). Germline CDR1 and CDR2: SGHTA and FQGNSA. The CDR3 spans 18 residues. V was shortened by 0 bases and J by 0 bases, with 17 bases between the two germline ends. The chain's CDR3 is CASSLAGGGGYSNYGYTF. In DNA, the CDR3 is TGTGCCAGCAGCTTAGCCGGCGGGGGCGGATATTCTAACTATGGCTACACCTTC. The whole variable domain, filled in from reference TRBV7-2 and TRBJ1-2, reads GAGVSQSPSNKVTEKGKDVELRCDPISGHTALYWYRQSLGQGLEFLIYFQGNSAPDKSGLPSDRFSAERTGGSVSTLTIQRTQQEDSAVYLCASSLAGGGGYSNYGYTFGSGTRLTVV.

This clone appeared once. This chain links TRBV19 with TRBJ2-7; 7 nucleotides match TRBD1. Unmatched junction bases numbered 10, after V lost 9 bases and J lost 5 bases. Germline V gene lookup returns CDR1 LNHDA and CDR2 SQIVND (reference sequence). The CDR3 has 13 amino acids. This CDR3 is CASRDSGLNEQYF. CDR3 sequence (DNA): TGTGCCAGCCGGGACAGTGGGCTAAACGAGCAGTACTTC.

The CDR3 DNA reads as TGTGCCAGCAGAGTCCCCCGAGGCAGGGGTTCCAGCTCCTACGAGCAGTACTTC. Translation: CASRVPRGRGSSSYEQYF. This sequence joins TRBV2 and TRBJ2-7; maybe TRBD1 (6 bases). This CDR3 has 18 amino acids. Trimming stripped 6 bases from V and 0 bases from J, with 24 bases between. Germline V gene lookup returns CDR1 SNHLY and CDR2 FYNNEI. Looking up the rest from reference TRBV2 and TRBJ2-7 gives the full variable domain: EPEVTQTPSHQVTQMGQEVILRCVPISNHLYFYWYRQILGQKVEFLVSFYNNEISEKSEIFDDQFSVERPDGSNFTLKIRSTKLEDSAMYFCASRVPRGRGSSSYEQYFGPGTRLTVT.

This chain joins TRBV27 and TRBJ2-7, with a possible D match to TRBD2 (6 bases). The germline CDR1 and CDR2 sequences are MNHEY and SMNVEV (reference sequence). The length of the CDR3 is 15 residues. The ends were cut back, 5 bases at V and 1 base at J, with 15 bases in the middle. CDR3 sequence (DNA): TGTGCCAGCAGTCCCTTGCCGGCGGGATCCTACGAGCAGTACTTC. It codes for CASSPLPAGSYEQYF.

This chain connects TRBV4-1 to TRBJ1-4, with a possible D match to TRBD1 (6 bases). The length of the CDR3 is 18 residues. Trimming shortened V by 0 bases and J by 5 bases, and 19 bases separated the two germline ends. Germline CDR1 MGHRA, CDR2 YSYEKL. DNA for the CDR3: TGCGCCAGCAGCCAAGATTCGGTGACTGGAGGGGGAAATGAAAAACTGTTTTTT. Protein sequence: CASSQDSVTGGGNEKLFF.

For this clone: Other DNA sequences in the sample encode the same CDR3. This chain uses TRBV5-1 with TRBJ2-5, with TRBD1 matching over 8 bases. Germline loops: CDR1 SGHRS, CDR2 YFSETQ. The CDR3 loop spans 13 amino acids. V shed 0 bases, J shed 5 bases, and the junction held 0 bases outside the gene matches. The CDR3 sequence: CASSLGQGETQYF. The CDR3 DNA is TGCGCCAGCAGCTTGGGACAGGGGGAGACCCAGTACTTC. Together with reference TRBV5-1 and TRBJ2-5, the CDR3 gives the full variable domain: KAGVTQTPRYLIKTRGQQVTLSCSPISGHRSVSWYQQTPGQGLQFLFEYFSETQRNKGNFPGRFSGRQFSNSRSEMNVSTLELGDSALYLCASSLGQGETQYFGPGTRLLVL.

V gene TRBV19 combines with J gene TRBJ2-1; 7 bases fit TRBD2. Per germline, CDR1 LNHDA and CDR2 SQIVND (reference sequence). The V gene end was trimmed by 3 bases and the J gene end by 8 bases; junction bases not matched to a gene: 7. This CDR3 is built from 14 residues. The CDR3: CASSIGGRGDEQFF. The CDR3 DNA sequence: TGTGCCAGTAGTATCGGCGGGAGAGGGGATGAGCAGTTCTTC.

V is TRBV19 and J is TRBJ2-5; 9 bases are a match to TRBD1. With 4 bases clipped from V and 4 bases from J, the junction kept 4 bases outside the gene matches. Per the germline V gene, CDR1 is LNHDA and CDR2 is SQIVND (reference sequence). The CDR3 sequence is 14 residues long. The CDR3 loop reads CASSNRDRAETQYF. Written as DNA, the CDR3 is TGTGCCAGTAGTAACCGGGACAGGGCAGAGACCCAGTACTTC.

The chain carries TRBV7-3 and TRBJ2-1; perhaps TRBD1 as D (6 bases). Trimming cost V 4 bases and J 4 bases, with 20 bases left between them. This CDR3 region has 17 residues. Germline V gene lookup returns CDR1 SGHTA and CDR2 FQGTGA. The CDR3 region has the DNA TGTGCCAGCAGCTCCACCGGGACACCACTGAAGTACAATGAGCAGTTCTTC. Residues: CASSSTGTPLKYNEQFF.

V is TRBV7-8 and J is TRBJ2-6, with D possibly TRBD2 on 7 matching bases. V was pared by 8 bases and J by 0 bases, with 23 bases between. CDR3 size: 19 residues. Germline V gene lookup returns CDR1 SGHVS and CDR2 FQNEAQ. CDR3 sequence reads: CASARGGGYSSSGANVLTF. In DNA, the CDR3 is TGTGCCAGCGCCCGGGGAGGGGGTTACTCGAGCTCTGGGGCCAACGTCCTGACTTTC. The full variable domain, with the rest looked up from reference TRBV7-8 and TRBJ2-6, is GAGVSQSPRYKVAKRGQDVALRCDPISGHVSLFWYQQALGQGPEFLTYFQNEAQLDKSGLPSDRFFAERPEGSVSTLKIQRTQQEDSAVYLCASARGGGYSSSGANVLTFGAGSRLTVL.

J is TRBJ1-2 and V is TRBV5-5, with a tentative D call TRBD1 (5 bases). The CDR3 runs 13 residues. Trimming left V 4 bases short and J 5 bases short, with 12 bases between. Germline V CDR1 and CDR2: SGHKS, YYEKEE (reference sequence). CDR3: CASSPRERYGYTF. CDR3 nucleotide sequence: TGTGCCAGCAGCCCCAGGGAGAGGTATGGCTACACCTTC.

The V and J genes are TRBV19 and TRBJ2-1; D possibly uses TRBD1 or TRBD2 (6 bases each). V dropped 6 bases and J dropped 4 bases, with 16 bases sitting between them. Germline V gives CDR1 LNHDA, CDR2 SQIVND (reference sequence). This CDR3 region has 15 residues. Here the CDR3 DNA reads TGTGCCAGTAGAGCGGTCGGAGGGGGGTACAATGAGCAGTTCTTC. Its translation is CASRAVGGGYNEQFF.